Below, 9 T cell receptor beta chains from the same sample are listed, as sequenced in a study of cytomegalovirus exposure and HLA in healthy donors. Vbeta (60) and Jbeta (13) primers were used in the PCR. Sequenced by immunoSEQ multiplex PCR; TCRdb stores in-frame clones only, minus some. The data contain about 110,000 clones, 75% of them singletons. Sequencing was performed on PBMCs. Source of these receptors: a man in his forties in good health and CMV-seronegative.

This clone was detected only a few times. The chain carries TRBV19 and TRBJ1-5; the D gene is possibly TRBD1 (5 bases). Trimming left V 4 bases short and J 7 bases short, with 14 bases between. Germline V gene sequence: CDR1 LNHDA, CDR2 SQIVND (reference sequence). The CDR3 contains 14 residues. The DNA for the CDR3 is TGTGCCAGTAGTAGGTTGGGGCTGGGACAGCCCCAGCATTTT. Its protein product is CASSRLGLGQPQHF.

This clone was seen only once. The CDR3 region is CASSFEGVHEQYF. CDR3 sequence (DNA): TGCGCCAGCAGCTTTGAGGGAGTGCACGAGCAGTACTTC. The chain is built from TRBV5-1 and TRBJ2-7, with D possibly matching TRBD2 (5 bases). Trimming removed 2 bases from V and 5 bases from J, with 11 bases in between. Germline assignment: CDR1 SGHRS and CDR2 YFSETQ. CDR3 length equals 13 residues.

V usage is TRBV27 and J usage is TRBJ2-2; perhaps TRBD1 as D (5 bases). The CDR3 is 17 residues long. Germline CDR1 is MNHEY and CDR2 is SMNVEV (reference sequence). The V gene lost 1 base and the J gene lost 3 bases, with 15 bases spanning the gap. In nucleotides, the CDR3 is TGTGCCAGCAGTTTATTTCTCCTGGGGCGAGACACCGGGGAGCTGTTTTTT. This gives the protein CASSLFLLGRDTGELFF.

The chain carries TRBV18 and TRBJ1-2, with 8 bases aligning to TRBD1. The length of the CDR3 is 14 residues. CDR1 and CDR2 (germline): KGHSH, LQKENI. J gave up 7 bases and V 5 bases, and 9 bases lay outside the gene matches. Here the CDR3 reads CASSTVGTGSGYTF. The CDR3 region has the DNA TGTGCCAGCTCAACCGTAGGGACAGGCTCTGGCTACACCTTC.

This clone was recorded only once. The chain uses TRBV19 and TRBJ1-4; tentatively, D is TRBD1 (6 bases). The CDR3 has 16 amino acids. Trimming took off 4 bases at V and 3 bases at J, with 15 bases between the two ends. Germline CDR1 reads LNHDA; CDR2 reads SQIVND (reference sequence). Here the CDR3 reads CASSTHPRTANEKLFF. In DNA, the CDR3 is TGTGCCAGTAGTACCCATCCTAGGACAGCTAATGAAAAACTGTTTTTT.

V gene TRBV6-4 combines with J gene TRBJ2-3, with 13 bases identical to TRBD2. CDR1 and CDR2 from the germline V gene are MRHNA and SNTAGT. The CDR3 extends over 16 amino acids. The ends lost 3 bases at V and 1 base at J; junction bases unmatched: 1. The CDR3 DNA sequence: TGTGCCAGCAGTGATACTAGCGGGGGGGGCACAGATACGCAGTATTTT. Encoded protein: CASSDTSGGGTDTQYF.

The gene calls are TRBV5-1 and TRBJ2-3; D unclear. The CDR3 runs 13 residues. The V and J ends lost 4 bases and 2 bases respectively, with 8 bases between them. Per germline, CDR1 SGHRS and CDR2 YFSETQ. CDR3 nucleotide sequence: TGCGCCAGCAGCCCAGGAATCACAGATACGCAGTATTTT. Translating gives CASSPGITDTQYF.

CDR3 loop: CASSEMGEGNEKLFF. CDR3 DNA sequence: TGTGCCAGCAGTGAAATGGGGGAGGGTAATGAAAAACTGTTTTTT. The chain uses TRBV28 and TRBJ1-4, with a tentative D call TRBD1 (5 bases). Deletions cut 5 bases from V and 4 bases from J, with 14 bases between. Germline loops: CDR1 MDHEN, CDR2 SYDVKM. The CDR3 has 15 amino acids. The full variable domain, in which reference TRBV28 and TRBJ1-4 provide the parts outside the CDR3, is DVKVTQSSRYLVKRTGEKVFLECVQDMDHENMFWYRQDPGLGLRLIYFSYDVKMKEKGDIPEGYSVSREKKERFSLILESASTNQTSMYLCASSEMGEGNEKLFFGSGTQLSVL.

V gene TRBV6-5 combines with J gene TRBJ2-6; 8 bases are a match to TRBD1. CDR3 size: 15 residues. Germline values: CDR1 MNHEY, CDR2 SVGAGI. Trimming removed 6 bases from V and 0 bases from J; junction bases left unmatched: 1. Written as DNA, the CDR3 is TGTGCCAGCAGAACAGGGGGCTCTGGGGCCAACGTCCTGACTTTC. Translated: CASRTGGSGANVLTF.